Following are 32 T cell receptor beta chains from one sample sequenced in a study of pediatric ulcerative colitis. Only in-frame clones appear in the TCRdb table, and some are missing; sequencing was by immunoSEQ multiplex PCR. Among 59,000 or so clones listed, about three quarters were seen once. Sequencing was carried out using blood. These receptor sequences come from a boy between 10 and 17 years old with moderate ulcerative colitis.

This clone has a handful of counts. The chain's CDR3 is CASSDITWTGGDYEQYF. The CDR3 DNA is TGTGCCAGCAGTGACATTACCTGGACAGGGGGCGACTACGAGCAGTACTTC. The chain has TRBV2 and TRBJ2-7, with 11 bases fitting TRBD1. This CDR3 comprises 17 residues. With 3 bases clipped from V and 3 bases from J, the junction kept 10 bases outside the gene matches. The germline V gene encodes CDR1 SNHLY and CDR2 FYNNEI.

V and J are TRBV5-1 and TRBJ1-2, with D possibly TRBD1 on 5 matching bases. Germline loops: CDR1 SGHRS, CDR2 YFSETQ. This CDR3 region has 13 residues. V lost 4 bases to trimming and J lost 6 bases, with 13 bases between them. In DNA, the CDR3 is TGCGCCAGCAGCCCCGCAGGGTCGGATGGCTACACCTTC. This gives the protein CASSPAGSDGYTF.

The chain uses TRBV27 and TRBJ1-4; a possible D gene is TRBD1 (5 bases). V dropped 7 bases and J dropped 0 bases, with 12 bases sitting between them. This CDR3 is built from 15 residues. Germline loops: CDR1 MNHEY, CDR2 SMNVEV (reference sequence). The CDR3 nucleotides read TGTGCCAGCAAGGGACCCGCTGCAACTAATGAAAAACTGTTTTTT. Amino acid sequence: CASKGPAATNEKLFF.

The V gene is TRBV19, the J gene TRBJ1-4, with D tentatively TRBD1 (5 bases). The germline V and J ends were trimmed by 1 base and 3 bases, with 9 bases remaining between them. CDR3 length: 15 residues. Germline V gene data show CDR1 as LNHDA and CDR2 as SQIVND (reference sequence). The CDR3 sequence: CASSIVRGPNEKLFF. The CDR3 nucleotides are TGTGCCAGTAGTATAGTGCGGGGACCTAATGAAAAACTGTTTTTT. Full variable domain (remainder filled in from reference TRBV19 and TRBJ1-4): DGGITQSPKYLFRKEGQNVTLSCEQNLNHDAMYWYRQDPGQGLRLIYYSQIVNDFQKGDIAEGYSVSREKKESFPLTVTSAQKNPTAFYLCASSIVRGPNEKLFFGSGTQLSVL.

J is TRBJ1-1 and V is TRBV19; D might be TRBD1 (6 bases). In germline, CDR1 is LNHDA, CDR2 SQIVND (reference sequence). Trimming took 1 base from V and 7 from J, leaving 10 bases between them. This CDR3 has 13 residues. The CDR3 sequence is CASSIGAGVEAFF. The CDR3 region has the DNA TGTGCCAGTAGTATAGGGGCAGGGGTTGAAGCTTTCTTT.

The chain links TRBV7-9 to TRBJ2-7; 10 bases line up with TRBD1. The CDR3 has 15 amino acids. From germline, CDR1 is SEHNR and CDR2 FQNEAQ (reference sequence). J was trimmed by 2 bases and V by 5 bases; bases with no gene match: 6. CDR3 DNA sequence: TGTGCCAGCAGCCCAACGGACAGGGGGGCCTACGAGCAGTACTTC. This encodes CASSPTDRGAYEQYF.

The chain uses TRBV19 and TRBJ1-2; a possible D gene is TRBD1 (5 bases). Trimming pared 5 bases from V and 7 bases from J, leaving 17 bases between. The CDR3 covers 14 residues. Germline CDR1 and CDR2: LNHDA and SQIVND (reference sequence). Here the CDR3 reads CASSVLVPGSGYTF. The CDR3, as DNA: TGTGCCAGTAGTGTCCTCGTTCCAGGGTCTGGCTACACCTTC.

The chain links TRBV5-5 to TRBJ1-2, with 8 bases lining up with TRBD1. The germline V gene encodes CDR1 SGHKS and CDR2 YYEKEE (reference sequence). V shed 0 bases, J shed 8 bases, and the junction held 12 bases outside the gene matches. CDR3 length: 16 residues. The CDR3 bases are TGTGCCAGCAGCTTGGGAGGTACAGGGGGTGTGTGGGGCTACACCTTC. Translation gives CASSLGGTGGVWGYTF.

The chain joins TRBV27 to TRBJ2-7; D is perhaps TRBD1 (6 bases). The CDR3 length is 17 residues. V shed 7 bases and J shed 0 bases, with 22 bases lying between them. Germline CDR1 reads MNHEY; CDR2 reads SMNVEV (reference sequence). Written as DNA, the CDR3 is TGTGCCAGCACTCCTAAAACAGGGCCACTTAACTCCTACGAGCAGTACTTC. This encodes CASTPKTGPLNSYEQYF.

The chain joins TRBV5-6 to TRBJ1-5, with a possible D match to TRBD1 (6 bases). Trimming took off 0 bases at V and 7 bases at J, with 11 bases between the two ends. The CDR3 covers 14 residues. CDR1 and CDR2 (germline): SGHDT, YYEEEE. DNA of the CDR3: TGTGCCAGCAGCTTGGGACAGGTGGACCAGCCCCAGCATTTT. It encodes CASSLGQVDQPQHF.

The chain has TRBV19 and TRBJ1-1; TRBD1 is a possible D gene (5 bases). Between the trimmed V and J ends, which lost 6 bases and 8 bases, there was a span of 22 bases. Germline-derived CDR1 and CDR2 are LNHDA and SQIVND (reference sequence). The CDR3 has 15 amino acids. CDR3 in amino acids: CASSPGIEGLIEAFF. CDR3 DNA sequence: TGTGCCAGTAGCCCGGGGATTGAGGGGTTAATCGAAGCTTTCTTT.

The genes are TRBV7-2 and TRBJ1-1; TRBD1 might be the D (5 bases). CDR1 SGHTA and CDR2 FQGNSA come from the germline V gene. V was clipped by 4 bases and J by 1 base, with 13 bases between them. The CDR3 length is 15 residues. The DNA of the CDR3 is TGTGCCAGCAGCTCGGGACTTACAGCGAACACTGAAGCTTTCTTT. Amino acid sequence: CASSSGLTANTEAFF.

The gene calls are TRBV11-3 and TRBJ2-7; no clear D. This CDR3 has 12 amino acids. Trimming shortened V by 0 bases and J by 4 bases, and 4 bases separated the two germline ends. Germline V gene sequence: CDR1 SGHNT, CDR2 YENEEA. CDR3 loop: CASSLEGYEQYF. The CDR3 region has the DNA TGTGCCAGCAGCTTAGAGGGGTACGAGCAGTACTTC. Full variable domain (outside the CDR3, taken from reference TRBV11-3 and TRBJ2-7): EAGVVQSPRYKIIEKKQPVAFWCNPISGHNTLYWYLQNLGQGPELLIRYENEEAVDDSQLPKDRFSAERLKGVDSTLKIQPAELGDSAVYLCASSLEGYEQYFGPGTRLTVT.

The chain joins TRBV2 to TRBJ2-5, with 8 nucleotides matching TRBD2. In germline, CDR1 is SNHLY, CDR2 FYNNEI. This CDR3 has 19 residues. The trim removed 7 bases at V and 3 bases at J, leaving 22 bases unmatched. CDR3 residues: CASILRWGTSGRGEETQYF. As DNA, the CDR3 is TGTGCCAGCATTCTACGATGGGGAACCAGCGGGAGAGGGGAAGAGACCCAGTACTTC.

The chain joins TRBV12-2 to TRBJ1-2; the table's D call, TRBD1, was not checked against the DNA. TRBV12-2 is recorded as a pseudogene. This CDR3 has 16 amino acids. CDR3 sequence (DNA): TGTGCAAGTCTCACGGCGGGGACAGGGATTAACTATGGCTACACCTTC. Translation: CASLTAGTGINYGYTF.

This clone showed up just a few times. The genes are TRBV7-3 and TRBJ2-5; D remains ambiguous. V shed 6 bases and J shed 5 bases, with 7 bases lying between them. The CDR3 loop spans 11 amino acids. CDR1 and CDR2 (germline): SGHTA, FQGTGA. This CDR3 is CASRYRETQYF. CDR3 nucleotide sequence: TGTGCCAGCAGGTACCGGGAGACCCAGTACTTC. Variable domain in full (rest from reference TRBV7-3 and TRBJ2-5): GAGVSQTPSNKVTEKGKYVELRCDPISGHTALYWYRQSLGQGPEFLIYFQGTGAADDSGLPNDRFFAVRPEGSVSTLKIQRTERGDSAVYLCASRYRETQYFGPGTRLLVL.

This rearrangement joins TRBV4-1 to TRBJ1-6; perhaps TRBD1 as D (5 bases). CDR3 length: 16 residues. The V end was cut by 1 base, the J end by 7 bases, with 14 bases between. In germline, CDR1 is MGHRA, CDR2 YSYEKL. CDR3 sequence reads: CASSQVGGAGNSPLHF. CDR3 bases: TGCGCCAGCAGCCAAGTCGGTGGGGCAGGAAATTCACCCCTCCACTTT.

The chain is built from TRBV2 and TRBJ1-1; D uncertain. The CDR3 has 14 amino acids. V lost 5 bases to trimming and J lost 6 bases, with 16 bases between them. Germline V gene sequence: CDR1 SNHLY, CDR2 FYNNEI. The CDR3 DNA reads TGTGCCAGCAGTCCCCGGACCTGGGAGGCTGAAGCTTTCTTT. This codes for CASSPRTWEAEAFF.

This clone turned up a few times. This chain links TRBV27 with TRBJ1-1; D gene unclear. V was shortened by 1 base and J by 5 bases, with 11 bases between the two germline ends. Germline lookup yields CDR1 MNHEY and CDR2 SMNVEV (reference sequence). The CDR3 extends over 14 amino acids. CDR3 amino acids: CASSLLGRRTEAFF. The CDR3 DNA sequence: TGTGCCAGCAGTTTATTGGGAAGGAGGACTGAAGCTTTCTTT.

In nucleotides, the CDR3 is TGTGCCAGAGGAGAGATGGCGGGCTCCTACAATGAGCAGTTCTTC. Its protein product is CARGEMAGSYNEQFF. The chain couples TRBV2 to TRBJ2-1; a weak D match, TRBD2 (5 bases). V shed 9 bases and J shed 0 bases, with 15 bases lying between them. The CDR3 consists of 15 residues. Germline V gives CDR1 SNHLY, CDR2 FYNNEI.

This clone was counted once. The chain carries TRBV6-5 and TRBJ1-2; 10 bases fit TRBD1. V lost 2 bases to trimming and J lost 7 bases; unmatched junction nucleotides: 4. This CDR3 comprises 14 residues. Germline V lookup: CDR1 MNHEY, CDR2 SVGAGI. The DNA for the CDR3 is TGTGCCAGCAGTTACCGGGGACAGGGGTCTGGCTACACCTTC. Translated: CASSYRGQGSGYTF.

The chain uses TRBV27 and TRBJ2-1; TRBD2 matches 8 bases. The CDR3 loop spans 15 amino acids. Germline V gene sequence: CDR1 MNHEY, CDR2 SMNVEV (reference sequence). V lost 3 bases, J lost 4 bases, and 5 bases stayed unmatched. The CDR3 protein is CASSFELAVYNEQFF. CDR3 bases: TGTGCCAGCAGTTTTGAACTAGCGGTATACAATGAGCAGTTCTTC.

The chain joins TRBV5-6 to TRBJ2-7; D possibly corresponds to TRBD2 (6 bases). Germline CDR1 is SGHDT and CDR2 is YYEEEE. This CDR3 is 14 amino acids long. V lost 0 bases and J 2 bases, leaving 9 bases between the germline ends. The CDR3 protein is CASSLAPGAYEQYF. In DNA, the CDR3 is TGTGCCAGCAGCTTGGCCCCGGGGGCCTACGAGCAGTACTTC.

The chain is built from TRBV18 and TRBJ1-5, with D unresolved. CDR3 length equals 12 residues. The ends were cut back, 3 bases at V and 4 bases at J, with 4 bases in the middle. Germline CDR1 KGHSH, CDR2 LQKENI. CDR3: CASSPANQPQHF. The DNA for the CDR3 is TGTGCCAGCTCACCCGCTAATCAGCCCCAGCATTTT.

In its sample, this clone was seen a few times. The chain employs TRBV6-5 and TRBJ1-2; a weak D match, TRBD1 (6 bases). Germline CDR1 MNHEY, CDR2 SVGAGI. The CDR3 extends over 12 amino acids. The V end lost 6 bases, the J end lost 7 bases, and 12 bases lay between the germline ends. CDR3 in amino acids: CASRTGHFGYTF. The CDR3 region has the DNA TGTGCCAGCAGGACGGGACATTTTGGCTACACCTTC.

Only one count was recorded for this clone. The chain couples TRBV2 to TRBJ1-4; no clear D gene. V lost 8 bases and J 7 bases, leaving 26 bases between the germline ends. The CDR3 runs to 17 residues. Germline V gives CDR1 SNHLY, CDR2 FYNNEI. CDR3 DNA: TGTGCCAGCGCCCTACGTGACGGTTTGGTTCTTGGTGAAAAACTGTTTTTT. It translates to CASALRDGLVLGEKLFF.

The V and J genes are TRBV30 and TRBJ1-2; D gene ambiguous. Germline V lookup: CDR1 GTSNPN, CDR2 SVGIG (reference sequence). This CDR3 is 16 amino acids long. Trimming took off 0 bases at V and 4 bases at J, with 18 bases between the two ends. The CDR3 here is CAWSVAGRPTGYGYTF. The DNA of the CDR3 is TGTGCCTGGAGTGTTGCCGGACGGCCAACGGGCTATGGCTACACCTTC.

The rearrangement links TRBV28 to TRBJ1-2; possible D gene TRBD1, 5 bases. V was trimmed by 10 bases and J by 7 bases, leaving 16 bases between them. The CDR3 is 12 amino acids. Germline V gene lookup returns CDR1 MDHEN and CDR2 SYDVKM. The CDR3 region is CATLGGERGYTF. The CDR3 DNA is TGTGCCACCCTGGGGGGGGAACGTGGCTACACCTTC.

The J gene is TRBJ1-2, the V gene TRBV9; D call uncertain. V was shortened by 4 bases and J by 3 bases, with 16 bases between the two germline ends. The CDR3 loop spans 15 amino acids. The germline gives CDR1 SGDLS, CDR2 YYNGEE. This CDR3 reads CASSSFQDRDYGYTF. The CDR3 DNA is TGTGCCAGCAGCTCATTCCAGGACCGCGACTATGGCTACACCTTC. Together with reference TRBV9 and TRBJ1-2, the CDR3 gives the full variable domain: DSGVTQTPKHLITATGQRVTLRCSPRSGDLSVYWYQQSLDQGLQFLIQYYNGEERAKGNILERFSAQQFPDLHSELNLSSLELGDSALYFCASSSFQDRDYGYTFGSGTRLTVV.

A few counts support this clone. J is TRBJ1-5 and V is TRBV29-1; D uncertain. The germline V gene has CDR1 SQVTM and CDR2 ANQGSEA. This CDR3 contains 12 residues. V was cut by 7 bases and J by 2 bases, with 9 bases left in between. The CDR3 DNA reads as TGCAGCGGTGCCATGGGCAATCAGCCCCAGCATTTT. Its translation is CSGAMGNQPQHF.

This clone was seen more than once but under ten times. The rearrangement uses TRBV19 and TRBJ1-5, with D maybe TRBD1 (6 bases). The CDR3 consists of 16 residues. Trimming cost V 3 bases and J 6 bases, with 18 bases left between them. In germline, CDR1 is LNHDA, CDR2 SQIVND (reference sequence). The CDR3 sequence is CASSMDPGGAGQPQHF. For the CDR3, the DNA is TGTGCCAGTAGTATGGACCCTGGGGGGGCGGGTCAGCCCCAGCATTTT.

The chain combines TRBV6-5 with TRBJ1-1; D uncertain. The germline gives CDR1 MNHEY, CDR2 SVGAGI. This CDR3 is built from 13 residues. V lost 6 bases, J lost 1 base, and 9 bases lay in between. CDR3 sequence (DNA): TGTGCCAGCAGCCCCGGTTGGAACACTGAAGCTTTCTTT. Amino acid sequence: CASSPGWNTEAFF.